This T cell receptor beta chain originates from a study of blood T cell repertoires in COVID-19. Study-level information: In each case, the material was cDNA or gDNA derived from T cells, B-cell-depleted T cells, or PBMCs.

In the original analysis: Researchers report that nucleated cell counts were estimated from reference gene primer amplification. Profiling relied on immunoSEQ multiplex PCR, and the TCRdb table lists in-frame clones only, not all of them. The V and J calls and clone size are taken from that table; D and trimming were inferred from the DNA. The table lists 200,000 or so clones, 70% to 90% of them singletons. V was shortened by 0 bases and J by 8 bases, with 9 bases between the two germline ends. CDR1 and CDR2 from the germline V gene are SGHDT and YYEEEE. The CDR3 spans 13 residues. The chain is built from TRBV5-6 and TRBJ2-1, with D maybe TRBD2 (5 bases). Sample: peripheral blood. The clonotype originates from a human donor with active or convalescent COVID-19. The donor label of this sample is uncertain. CDR3 sequence: CASSLGGSDEQFF. As DNA, the CDR3 is TGTGCCAGCAGCTTGGGTGGGAGTGATGAGCAGTTCTTC.